A single sample gave rise to the 21 T cell receptor beta chains below, sequenced in a study of regulatory dendritic cells for organ transplantation (dated by TCRdb to 2015 to 2018). Sorted T cell subsets were CFSE-labeled and co-cultured for around five days with allogeneic regulatory or mature dendritic cells at a 1:10 DC:T ratio. Libraries were made using the immunoSEQ multiplex PCR assay. TCRdb stores this immuneACCESS table with in-frame sequences only. Part of the clones is absent; in the studies checked, under half of the shortfall reflects unresolved V genes, and no reason is known for the rest. The sample yields 9,500 to 11,000 clones; roughly 82% were counted once. Of the sample, approximately 2.9% falls within the top ten clones. Their target antigens are unknown. The sample consisted of memory CD4+ T cells from blood cultured with regulatory dendritic cells. Reading the label with the study, this specimen's cell subset or site is: CD45RO+ memory T cells. The receptors were sampled from a human donor in good health.

The rearrangement links TRBV4-1 to TRBJ2-4, with a tentative D call TRBD2 (6 bases). The CDR3 spans 17 residues. With 7 bases removed from V and 15 bases from J, the gap between germline ends came to 34 bases. Germline V lookup: CDR1 MGHRA, CDR2 YSYEKL. The CDR3 loop is CASMPTILRGPLQFGYF. CDR3 nucleotide sequence: TGCGCCAGCATGCCCACCATCTTGCGGGGTCCCCTACAATTTGGGTACTTC.

The genes are TRBV7-3 and TRBJ1-5, with 7 bases that match TRBD1. Germline CDR1 SGHTA, CDR2 FQGTGA. The CDR3 is made up of 17 amino acids. Trimming took 1 base from V and 5 from J; bases not matched to a gene: 11. The CDR3 nucleotides read TGTGCCAGCAGCTTAAGTTGGCAGGGGGTATGCGATCAGCCCCAGCATTTT. Protein sequence: CASSLSWQGVCDQPQHF.

This chain uses TRBV5-1 with TRBJ2-7, with a tentative D call TRBD2 (5 bases). Between the trimmed V and J ends, which lost 0 bases and 3 bases, there was a span of 10 bases. From germline, CDR1 is SGHRS and CDR2 YFSETQ. The CDR3 runs 14 residues. CDR3 amino acids: CASSLAGGGYEQYF. Written as DNA, the CDR3 is TGCGCCAGCAGCTTGGCCGGCGGAGGCTACGAGCAGTACTTC. The whole variable domain, remainder taken from reference TRBV5-1 and TRBJ2-7, is KAGVTQTPRYLIKTRGQQVTLSCSPISGHRSVSWYQQTPGQGLQFLFEYFSETQRNKGNFPGRFSGRQFSNSRSEMNVSTLELGDSALYLCASSLAGGGYEQYFGPGTRLTVT.

The V gene is TRBV6-1, the J gene TRBJ2-2; possible D gene TRBD1, 6 bases. The CDR3 is 14 amino acids. Germline V gene lookup returns CDR1 MNHNS and CDR2 SASEGT. The germline V and J ends were trimmed by 6 bases and 5 bases, with 13 bases remaining between them. The CDR3: CASRQGRVTGELFF. The CDR3 bases are TGTGCCAGCAGACAGGGACGCGTAACCGGGGAGCTGTTTTTT.

The J gene is TRBJ2-5, the V gene TRBV5-6; 13 bases agree with TRBD2. The CDR3 spans 17 residues. Germline CDR1 is SGHDT and CDR2 is YYEEEE. With 2 bases clipped from V and 6 bases from J, the junction kept 10 bases outside the gene matches. The CDR3 nucleotides are TGTGCCAGCAGCTTTGGGACTAGCGGGGTCGGTCGAAAGACCCAGTACTTC. This encodes CASSFGTSGVGRKTQYF.

The chain is built from TRBV19 and TRBJ2-3; 9 bases are a match to TRBD2. Germline CDR1 and CDR2: LNHDA and SQIVND (reference sequence). This CDR3 is built from 13 residues. J gave up 8 bases and V 3 bases, and 3 bases lay outside the gene matches. The CDR3 reads CASSMRGGTTQYF. The CDR3 region has the DNA TGTGCCAGTAGTATGCGGGGGGGCACTACGCAGTATTTT.

This rearrangement joins TRBV6-5 to TRBJ1-5; D not resolved. CDR3 length equals 16 residues. Germline V gene data show CDR1 as MNHEY and CDR2 as SVGAGI. Trimming took 4 bases from V and 2 from J, leaving 15 bases between them. CDR3 sequence (DNA): TGTGCCAGCAGTTTCCGGGATAATTGGGGCAATCAGCCCCAGCATTTT. It is translated as CASSFRDNWGNQPQHF.

The chain combines TRBV27 with TRBJ2-2; no clear D. Germline V gives CDR1 MNHEY, CDR2 SMNVEV (reference sequence). V was pared by 6 bases and J by 2 bases, with 13 bases between. The CDR3 covers 15 residues. CDR3 bases: TGTGCCAGCAGCCTTTCAGGCCCTAACACCGGGGAGCTGTTTTTT. Protein product: CASSLSGPNTGELFF.

The gene calls are TRBV6-6 and TRBJ2-2; a weak D match, TRBD1 (5 bases). The germline V and J ends were trimmed by 6 bases and 1 base, with 12 bases remaining between them. CDR3 length: 15 amino acids. Per the germline V gene, CDR1 is MNHNY and CDR2 is SVGAGI (reference sequence). CDR3 loop: CASRAQGGNTGELFF. As DNA, the CDR3 is TGTGCCAGCAGGGCTCAGGGTGGGAACACCGGGGAGCTGTTTTTT.

The chain couples TRBV28 to TRBJ2-2; 7 bases match TRBD2. There are 17 residues in the CDR3. Germline CDR1 and CDR2: MDHEN and SYDVKM. V shed 1 base and J 5 bases; nucleotides not matched to a gene: 10. The CDR3 bases are TGTGCCAGCAGTTTATCCTTAGGCGGGGGAGGAACCGGGGAGCTGTTTTTT. This translates into CASSLSLGGGGTGELFF.

This clone occurred once. This chain uses TRBV19 with TRBJ2-1, with 8 bases that match TRBD2. The germline CDR1 and CDR2 sequences are LNHDA and SQIVND (reference sequence). Germline trimming cut 4 bases from V and 5 bases from J; bases unmatched to any gene: 1. The CDR3 loop spans 13 amino acids. In nucleotides, the CDR3 is TGTGCCAGTAGTACAGCGGGGGACAATGAGCAGTTCTTC. Protein: CASSTAGDNEQFF.

This CDR3 is CATAPPLAGGTNWYF. The CDR3 DNA follows: TGTGCCACCGCCCCTCCCCTAGCGGGGGGGACAAACTGGTACTTC. The chain carries TRBV2 and TRBJ2-7; 12 bases are a match to TRBD2. The CDR3 extends over 15 amino acids. CDR1 and CDR2 from the germline V gene are SNHLY and FYNNEI. V trimming: 10 bases; J trimming: 12 bases; junction bases outside the gene matches: 19. Variable domain in full (rest from reference TRBV2 and TRBJ2-7): EPEVTQTPSHQVTQMGQEVILRCVPISNHLYFYWYRQILGQKVEFLVSFYNNEISEKSEIFDDQFSVERPDGSNFTLKIRSTKLEDSAMYFCATAPPLAGGTNWYFGPGTRLTVT.

This clone was detected only a few times. The rearrangement joins TRBV7-8 to TRBJ1-6, with no clear D. The germline V and J ends were trimmed by 5 bases and 8 bases, with 10 bases remaining between them. This CDR3 is 13 amino acids long. The germline gives CDR1 SGHVS, CDR2 FQNEAQ. The CDR3 sequence: CASSPREDSPLHF. DNA for the CDR3: TGTGCCAGCAGCCCCCGGGAGGATTCACCCCTCCACTTT. Full variable domain (outside the CDR3, taken from reference TRBV7-8 and TRBJ1-6): GAGVSQSPRYKVAKRGQDVALRCDPISGHVSLFWYQQALGQGPEFLTYFQNEAQLDKSGLPSDRFFAERPEGSVSTLKIQRTQQEDSAVYLCASSPREDSPLHFGNGTRLTVT.

The chain uses TRBV7-9 and TRBJ1-3; 7 bases agree with TRBD1. The CDR3 contains 17 residues. Germline lookup yields CDR1 SEHNR and CDR2 FQNEAQ (reference sequence). V lost 6 bases, J lost 4 bases, and 15 bases stayed unmatched. CDR3 in DNA: TGTGCCAGCAGTCCTCCAGGGGGGCGAAGGGTCGGAAACACCATATATTTT. Translated, it gives CASSPPGGRRVGNTIYF.

The DNA of the CDR3 is TGCGCCAGCAGCTTGACTGCTAGCTCCTACGAGCAGTACTTC. This codes for CASSLTASSYEQYF. The genes are TRBV5-1 and TRBJ2-7, with D hard to call. This CDR3 contains 14 residues. CDR1 and CDR2 (germline): SGHRS, YFSETQ. V lost 1 base, J lost 0 bases, and 8 bases lay in between.

The chain joins TRBV7-2 to TRBJ2-3, with no clear D. Germline CDR1 is SGHTA and CDR2 is FQGNSA. Trimming removed 1 base from V and 6 bases from J, with 11 bases in between. This CDR3 comprises 14 residues. The CDR3: CASSLGPLRDTQYF. The CDR3 nucleotides read TGTGCCAGCAGCTTAGGACCTCTCAGGGATACGCAGTATTTT.

The chain links TRBV5-6 to TRBJ2-5; D is possibly TRBD1 (7 bases). V lost 4 bases, J lost 3 bases, and 13 bases lay in between. In germline, CDR1 is SGHDT, CDR2 YYEEEE. This CDR3 has 14 amino acids. The CDR3 DNA follows: TGTGCCAGCAGCCCCCGGGGGACAGAAGAGACCCAGTACTTC. This encodes CASSPRGTEETQYF.

The V and J genes are TRBV2 and TRBJ2-5, with 11 positions matching TRBD1. In germline, CDR1 is SNHLY, CDR2 FYNNEI. The CDR3 runs to 15 residues. V dropped 4 bases and J dropped 3; count of bases not matched to a gene: 4. The CDR3 is CASSGDRGGEETQYF. CDR3 coding DNA: TGTGCCAGCAGTGGGGACAGGGGGGGGGAAGAGACCCAGTACTTC. The full variable domain, its missing parts supplied by reference TRBV2 and TRBJ2-5, is EPEVTQTPSHQVTQMGQEVILRCVPISNHLYFYWYRQILGQKVEFLVSFYNNEISEKSEIFDDQFSVERPDGSNFTLKIRSTKLEDSAMYFCASSGDRGGEETQYFGPGTRLLVL.

The J gene is TRBJ2-5, the V gene TRBV11-3, with TRBD1 matching over 7 bases. V shed 5 bases, J shed 1 base, and the junction held 7 bases outside the gene matches. Germline V gene lookup returns CDR1 SGHNT and CDR2 YENEEA. The CDR3 loop spans 15 amino acids. CDR3 in DNA: TGTGCCAGCAGCAACAACAGGGGACCCCAAGAGACCCAGTACTTC. Translated: CASSNNRGPQETQYF.

The chain carries TRBV5-1 and TRBJ2-6; 11 bases match TRBD2. Germline assignment: CDR1 SGHRS and CDR2 YFSETQ. J was trimmed by 5 bases and V by 0 bases; bases with no gene match: 4. This CDR3 contains 17 residues. The CDR3 coding sequence is TGCGCCAGCAGCTTGGGGCTAGCGGGGGGTTGGGCCAACGTCCTGACTTTC. Protein: CASSLGLAGGWANVLTF.

The chain employs TRBV10-3 and TRBJ1-6; no clear D. V was trimmed by 8 bases and J by 8 bases, leaving 19 bases between them. Germline lookup yields CDR1 ENHRY and CDR2 SYGVKD. CDR3 length: 15 amino acids. The CDR3 nucleotides read TGTGCCATCCGGAGGGAGGGAAAGTTCGATTCACCCCTCCACTTT. Protein: CAIRREGKFDSPLHF.